This T cell receptor (beta chain) stems from a study of tissue T cells after allogeneic stem cell transplantation. With respect to this clone: The genes are named according to mouse. The read falls 1 residue short of the CDR3 end, and the missing part is taken from the germline J gene. Other nucleotide sequences from this sample produce the same CDR3.

Clones were sequenced by immunoSEQ multiplex PCR, and TCRdb holds only the in-frame ones, with some missing. The sample has about 48,000 clones, around 73% seen once; the top ten hold about 0.7%. Germline V gene sequence: CDR1 LGHDT, CDR2 YNNKQL (reference sequence). The CDR3 has 14 residues. V gave up 5 bases and J gave up 4 bases; unmatched junction bases: 4. This receptor was identified in a pool of C57BL/6 mice in good health. The rearrangement uses TRBV4 and TRBJ2-7, with 11 positions matching TRBD2. The source material was sorted cells pooled from one or two spleens. CDR3 DNA (partial): TGTGCCAGCAGCCCCGGGACTGGGGGTTATGAACAGTAC. It translates to CASSPGTGGYEQY. The whole CDR3 protein is CASSPGTGGYEQYF.